Only a few counts were recorded for the clone carrying this TCR beta chain. Antigen specificity is unknown. The data belong to a study of Ad26.COV2.S vaccination and SARS-CoV-2 variants. The germline V and J ends were trimmed by 3 bases and 3 bases, with 5 bases remaining between them. Germline CDR1 reads SGHDN; CDR2 reads FVKESK. The CDR3 is 13 amino acids. Sequencing used immunoSEQ multiplex PCR; TCRdb keeps in-frame clones, though not all of them. The sample lists about 97,000 clones; around 80% were seen once. Points from the study as a whole: Reportedly, after vaccination the spike-specific CD8+ and CD4+ T cell responses displayed substantial breadth. Using TCR breadth and depth analyses may have led to underestimated total T cell responses. Across vaccine and placebo recipients, the breadth of non-spike TCRs was similar. Individuals receiving vaccine had higher spike-specific TCR breadth than placebo recipients did.

The receptor was derived from a human donor who had recovered from COVID-19. This chain connects TRBV14 to TRBJ2-2; D remains ambiguous. The input for sequencing was peripheral blood, taken after recovery from COVID-19. In nucleotides, the CDR3 is TGTGCCAGCAGCCAGACGTACACCGGGGAGCTGTTTTTT. Encoded protein: CASSQTYTGELFF. Complete variable domain (other parts from reference TRBV14 and TRBJ2-2): EAGVTQFPSHSVIEKGQTVTLRCDPISGHDNLYWYRRVMGKEIKFLLHFVKESKQDESGMPNNRFLAERTGGTYSTLKVQPAELEDSGVYFCASSQTYTGELFFGEGSRLTVL.